Each of the 14 T cell receptor beta chains below was sequenced from the same sample in a study of T-cell memory formation after mild COVID-19. TCRdb independently ran MiXCR on the 5' RACE reads; one entry per CDR3 protein. This sample yields about 350,000 distinct CDR3 sequences, of which roughly an eighth are seen a single time; about a fifth belongs to the top ten. The sequenced sample consisted of PBMCs or a T cell subset sorted from them (not recorded which). Source of these receptors: a man between 18 and 35 years old who had mild COVID-19 (a few samples of this study predate the infection). Cell type and time point are not known.

This clonotype was counted between two and nine times. The chain carries TRBV4-2 and TRBJ2-3, with 9 bases fitting TRBD2. CDR3 length: 17 residues. Germline values: CDR1 LGHNA, CDR2 YNFKEQ. V dropped 1 base and J dropped 5; count of bases not matched to a gene: 10. The DNA for the CDR3 is TGTGCCAGCAGCCAAGGCCCCGGGAGCGGGGGGTTAGATACGCAGTATTTT. Amino acids: CASSQGPGSGGLDTQYF.

This clonotype was detected only a few times. V is TRBV11-2 and J is TRBJ1-6; D unclear. In germline, CDR1 is SGHAT, CDR2 FQNNGV. Trimming took 5 bases from V and 6 from J, leaving 5 bases between them. This CDR3 has 12 amino acids. The CDR3 here is CASSLVNSPLHF. DNA for the CDR3: TGTGCCAGCAGCCTCGTTAATTCACCCCTCCACTTT.

The V and J genes are TRBV7-2 and TRBJ2-3, with 8 bases aligning to TRBD2. J gave up 1 base and V 3 bases, and 6 bases lay outside the gene matches. The germline gives CDR1 SGHTA, CDR2 FQGNSA. The CDR3 has 16 residues. The CDR3 here is CASSFRGGPRTDTQYF. CDR3 in DNA: TGTGCCAGCAGCTTTCGGGGGGGTCCGCGCACAGATACGCAGTATTTT.

The table lists this clonotype with many counts. The V gene is TRBV12-3 or TRBV12-4, the J gene TRBJ2-5, with a weak D call TRBD2 (6 bases). V shed 6 bases and J shed 5 bases, with 19 bases lying between them. The CDR3 sequence is 15 residues long. CDR3 amino acids: CASRKGEVLSETQYF. In DNA form, the CDR3 reads TGTGCCAGCAGAAAAGGGGAGGTGCTGAGCGAGACCCAGTACTTC.

V and J are TRBV7-6 and TRBJ1-1, with 9 bases matching TRBD1. V shed 4 bases, J shed 12 bases, and the junction held 12 bases outside the gene matches. The CDR3 has 14 amino acids. Germline V lookup: CDR1 SGHVS, CDR2 FNYEAQ. The CDR3 nucleotides read TGTGCCAGCAGCTGGAGACCGGGACAGGGTATGACTTTCTTT. Residues: CASSWRPGQGMTFF.

This chain connects TRBV7-8 to TRBJ2-7; no clear D gene. The CDR3 totals 14 residues. Germline loops: CDR1 SGHVS, CDR2 FQNEAQ. V gave up 4 bases and J gave up 2 bases, with 12 bases separating them. The CDR3 is CASSYRTDTYEQYV. The CDR3 DNA is TGTGCCAGCAGCTACCGGACCGATACCTACGAGCAGTACGTC.

The rearrangement uses TRBV10-3 and TRBJ1-3, with D unresolved. CDR3 length equals 14 residues. Trimming shortened V by 7 bases and J by 0 bases, and 10 bases separated the two germline ends. Germline CDR1 is ENHRY and CDR2 is SYGVKD. Here the CDR3 DNA reads TGTGCCATCAATGGGGAGAGCTCTGGAAACACCATATATTTT. It is translated as CAINGESSGNTIYF.

In its sample, this clonotype was seen a few times. This chain joins TRBV6-2 or TRBV6-3 and TRBJ2-1; D may be TRBD1 or TRBD2 (5 bases each). CDR1 and CDR2 from the germline V gene are MNHEY and SVGEGT. The V end was cut by 6 bases, the J end by 9 bases, with 15 bases between. The CDR3 has 13 amino acids. The CDR3 region has the DNA TGTGCCAGCAGCAGCCGGGGACGGAGTGAGCAGTTCTTC. Its translation is CASSSRGRSEQFF.

This clonotype was found a few times. This sequence joins TRBV21-1 and TRBJ1-6; the DNA was not used to check the table's D call, TRBD1. TRBV21-1 corresponds to a pseudogene. The CDR3 is 14 amino acids. The CDR3 sequence is CASSKADRNSPLHF. The CDR3 region has the DNA TGTGCCAGCAGCAAAGCGGACAGAAATTCACCCCTCCACTTT.

The rearrangement links TRBV5-1 to TRBJ1-2, with 8 bases fitting TRBD1. The CDR3 sequence is 13 residues long. Looked up from germline, CDR1 is SGHRS and CDR2 is YFSETQ. The ends lost 0 bases at V and 7 bases at J; junction bases unmatched: 2. CDR3 residues: CASSLETGAGYTF. The DNA for the CDR3 is TGCGCCAGCAGCTTGGAGACAGGGGCTGGCTACACCTTC.

This chain uses TRBV4-1 with TRBJ1-3; D is perhaps TRBD1 (5 bases). Germline assignment: CDR1 MGHRA and CDR2 YSYEKL. This CDR3 region has 15 residues. With 2 bases removed from V and 2 bases from J, the gap between germline ends came to 10 bases. The CDR3 sequence is CASSQIREAGNTIYF. CDR3 coding DNA: TGCGCCAGCAGCCAAATCAGGGAGGCTGGAAACACCATATATTTT.

V is TRBV6-5 and J is TRBJ1-1; 8 bases fit TRBD1. V gave up 6 bases and J gave up 14 bases; unmatched junction bases: 20. The CDR3 is made up of 15 amino acids. CDR1 is MNHEY and CDR2 is SVGAGI in the germline V gene. The chain's CDR3 is CASSSHPQGATGAFF. For the CDR3, the DNA is TGTGCCAGCAGCTCTCATCCCCAGGGGGCAACAGGTGCGTTCTTT.

The gene calls are TRBV24-1 and TRBJ2-7, with TRBD1 as a possible D gene (5 bases). The CDR3 runs 13 residues. Germline-derived CDR1 and CDR2 are KGHDR and SFDVKD. Trimming stripped 12 bases from V and 3 bases from J, with 17 bases between. The CDR3 is CAAPHGAFYEQYF. The DNA for the CDR3 is TGTGCCGCCCCTCATGGGGCCTTCTACGAGCAGTACTTC.

CDR3 loop: CASSPRTSGVIYEQYF. The CDR3 region has the DNA TGTGCCAGCAGCCCAAGGACTAGCGGGGTAATCTACGAGCAGTACTTC. The rearrangement links TRBV5-6 to TRBJ2-7; 12 positions match TRBD2. Germline trimming cut 4 bases from V and 3 bases from J; bases unmatched to any gene: 8. In germline, CDR1 is SGHDT, CDR2 YYEEEE. The CDR3 totals 16 residues. Together with reference TRBV5-6 and TRBJ2-7, the CDR3 gives the full variable domain: DAGVTQSPTHLIKTRGQQVTLRCSPKSGHDTVSWYQQALGQGPQFIFQYYEEEERQRGNFPDRFSGHQFPNYSSELNVNALLLGDSALYLCASSPRTSGVIYEQYFGPGTRLTVT.